The T cell receptor beta chain described here comes from a study of T-cell reconstitution after alpha-beta-depleted transplantation in children. In this sample, this clonotype turned up many times. Trimming shortened V by 6 bases and J by 8 bases, and 17 bases separated the two germline ends. The CDR3 is 14 residues long. For TCRbeta, the library was prepared with unique molecular identifiers. TCRdb reprocessed the PCR reads via MiXCR and lists one record per CDR3 protein. The sample holds a few hundred thousand distinct CDR3 sequences, around 13% seen once. Specimen: PBMCs from the stem cell graft donor, collected from the stem cell graft. The chain joins TRBV12-3 or TRBV12-4 to TRBJ2-1, with a tentative D call TRBD2 (7 bases). The receptor was derived from a human donor who donated a stem cell graft to a child with combined immunodeficiency. In DNA form, the CDR3 reads TGTGCCAGCAGCTACCACGGGGGGCAAGATGAGCAGTTCTTC. Translated: CASSYHGGQDEQFF.